This T cell receptor (beta chain) stems from a study of tumor-infiltrating lymphocytes in primary liver carcinoma. Study summary: There were tumors of stage T1-T3 N0M0, each 4.2 to 10 cm across. Study-level results: Tumor region pairs overlapped more than did tumor-adjacent and tumor-blood pairs.

This CDR3 is built from 16 residues. Per the germline V gene, CDR1 is LGHNA and CDR2 is YNFKEQ. Taking about 18-32 mg of unsorted bulk tissue, the authors co-extracted RNA and DNA. Cases comprised patients with primary liver carcinoma who received surgical resection. This clonotype was picked up one time. No antigen is known for it. The CDR3 does not end in the conserved phenylalanine or tryptophan, so this is likely a read error. Priming with a constant-region primer yielded TCR beta cDNA from about 500 ng total RNA. Libraries for TCR beta were built through three nested multiplex PCR rounds, which together made up a slightly modified ARM-PCR procedure. Running roughly 10 cycles apiece, the first two PCR rounds relied on TRBV1-TRBV30 forward primers together with a C-beta reverse primer. TCRdb passed the multiplex PCR reads through MiXCR, listing each CDR3 protein once. The table has 40,000 to 45,000 distinct CDR3 sequences, over 70% seen once.

The receptor was isolated from a middle-aged man with primary liver carcinoma and hepatitis B virus infection. The V call is TRBV4-2, the J call TRBJ2-1, with D maybe TRBD2 (6 bases). Specimen: liver tumor tissue from sampling region 2. As to subset: tumor region T2, inferior pole. CDR3 region: CASSQDGGRTYNVQFS. The CDR3 DNA sequence: TGTGCCAGCAGCCAAGATGGAGGGAGGACCTACAATGTGCAGTTCTCC.